The 20 T cell receptor beta chains given below trace back to one sample, sequenced in a study of blood T cell repertoires in COVID-19. The protocol was immunoSEQ multiplex PCR, while the TCRdb copy is restricted to in-frame clones and leaves out a portion. The sample shows around 170,000 clones, more than 80% of them seen only once. Sequencing was carried out using PBMCs or T cells enriched from blood (not recorded which). The receptor source for this set is a man aged 50 to 59 who had recovered from COVID-19.

This clone occurred a few times. The rearrangement links TRBV2 to TRBJ1-5; 9 bases are shared with TRBD1. This CDR3 has 17 amino acids. Trimming at V came to 6 bases and at J to 0 bases, leaving 9 bases not matched to a gene. CDR1 SNHLY and CDR2 FYNNEI come from the germline V gene. The DNA of the CDR3 is TGTGCCAGCAGCGTCCCGGGACAGGGACCTAGCAATCAGCCCCAGCATTTT. This gives the protein CASSVPGQGPSNQPQHF.

The chain joins TRBV3-1 (or the pseudogene TRBV3-2) to TRBJ1-2; D not certain. The CDR3 totals 13 residues. Trimming removed 1 base from V and 7 bases from J, with 10 bases in between. CDR1 LGHDT and CDR2 YNNKEL come from the germline V gene (reference sequence). In DNA, the CDR3 is TGTGCCAGCAGCCAAGTCTCCGCAGGTGGCTACACCTTC. This sequence encodes CASSQVSAGGYTF.

V is TRBV2 and J is TRBJ1-3; D remains ambiguous. From germline, CDR1 is SNHLY and CDR2 FYNNEI. V lost 3 bases, J lost 0 bases, and 9 bases lay in between. The CDR3 has 15 residues. CDR3 nucleotides: TGTGCCAGCAGTGAGCTCCGTAGCTCTGGAAACACCATATATTTT. This sequence encodes CASSELRSSGNTIYF.

The chain couples TRBV10-1 to TRBJ2-3, with D perhaps TRBD2 (7 bases). The CDR3 sequence is 14 residues long. V gave up 6 bases and J gave up 5 bases, with 15 bases separating them. The germline gives CDR1 WNHNN, CDR2 SYGVQD (reference sequence). CDR3 in amino acids: CASRVNGGRDTQYF. The DNA of the CDR3 is TGCGCCAGCAGGGTTAACGGGGGGCGAGATACGCAGTATTTT.

The CDR3 here is CAQNRGHSYNEQFF. For the CDR3, the DNA is TGTGCCCAGAACAGGGGCCACTCCTACAATGAGCAGTTCTTC. This chain joins TRBV2 and TRBJ2-1; 7 bases agree with TRBD1. This CDR3 has 14 residues. Looked up from germline, CDR1 is SNHLY and CDR2 is FYNNEI. V lost 11 bases to trimming and J lost 0 bases; unmatched junction nucleotides: 7.

The V call is TRBV2, the J call TRBJ1-2; TRBD1 is a possible D gene (5 bases). The CDR3 runs to 15 residues. The germline CDR1 and CDR2 sequences are SNHLY and FYNNEI. The germline V and J ends were trimmed by 8 bases and 0 bases, with 16 bases remaining between them. The CDR3 sequence is CASAAREGANYGYTF. The CDR3 nucleotides are TGTGCCAGCGCCGCCCGAGAAGGGGCTAACTATGGCTACACCTTC.

The V and J genes are TRBV5-6 and TRBJ2-1, with D possibly matching TRBD2 (6 bases). This CDR3 is built from 12 residues. The germline V gene has CDR1 SGHDT and CDR2 YYEEEE. Trimming left V 7 bases short and J 7 bases short, with 12 bases between. The CDR3 nucleotides are TGTGCCAGCGGGGGGTACAAGAATGAGCAGTTCTTC. It specifies CASGGYKNEQFF.

The chain combines TRBV29-1 with TRBJ1-2; the D gene is possibly TRBD1 (6 bases). Deletions cut 6 bases from V and 4 bases from J, with 12 bases between. CDR3 size: 12 residues. CDR1 SQVTM and CDR2 ANQGSEA come from the germline V gene. CDR3 amino acids: CSVVTGSYGYTF. CDR3 bases: TGCAGCGTCGTTACAGGGTCCTATGGCTACACCTTC.

In DNA, the CDR3 is TGTGCCAGCAGTTCAGGGACAGGGGGCTTAGAGCAGTACTTC. Encoded protein: CASSSGTGGLEQYF. V gene TRBV27 combines with J gene TRBJ2-7; 12 bases match TRBD1. Germline V gives CDR1 MNHEY, CDR2 SMNVEV (reference sequence). Trimming removed 4 bases from V and 7 bases from J; junction bases left unmatched: 5. The CDR3 consists of 14 residues.

The chain uses TRBV11-2 and TRBJ1-1, with D uncertain. This CDR3 is 14 amino acids long. V lost 1 base and J lost 1, with 7 bases in between. The germline gives CDR1 SGHAT, CDR2 FQNNGV. The CDR3 DNA reads as TGTGCCAGCAGCTTAGTGTTCCAGAACACTGAAGCTTTCTTT. This encodes CASSLVFQNTEAFF.

CDR3 region: CASSSTTRNTEAFF. The CDR3 bases are TGCGCCAGCAGCTCTACTACAAGGAACACTGAAGCTTTCTTT. V and J are TRBV5-1 and TRBJ1-1; D ambiguous. The length of the CDR3 is 14 residues. Trimming left V 3 bases short and J 1 base short, with 10 bases between. Germline V gene lookup returns CDR1 SGHRS and CDR2 YFSETQ.

The J gene is TRBJ1-1, the V gene TRBV28; 7 nucleotides match TRBD1. Looked up from germline, CDR1 is MDHEN and CDR2 is SYDVKM. V was pared by 3 bases and J by 0 bases, with 4 bases of the junction left unmatched. This CDR3 is built from 15 residues. CDR3 protein: CASSFLGQLNTEAFF. The CDR3 nucleotides read TGTGCCAGCAGTTTTCTGGGACAGCTGAACACTGAAGCTTTCTTT.

V gene TRBV4-1 combines with J gene TRBJ1-5, with 10 bases that match TRBD1. V dropped 3 bases and J dropped 7; count of bases not matched to a gene: 6. Looked up from germline, CDR1 is MGHRA and CDR2 is YSYEKL. This CDR3 has 15 amino acids. CDR3 region: CASSHGTGVGQPQHF. Written as DNA, the CDR3 is TGCGCCAGCAGCCACGGGACAGGGGTAGGGCAGCCCCAGCATTTT.

V and J are TRBV9 and TRBJ2-1, with TRBD2 identical over 10 bases. J was trimmed by 7 bases and V by 3 bases; bases with no gene match: 7. CDR1 SGDLS and CDR2 YYNGEE come from the germline V gene. The CDR3 totals 15 residues. DNA of the CDR3: TGTGCCAGCAGCGCCCTAGCGGGGGCGGGGAATGAGCAGTTCTTC. Its protein is CASSALAGAGNEQFF.

This rearrangement joins TRBV19 to TRBJ2-4; 7 bases are shared with TRBD1. The V gene end was trimmed by 5 bases and the J gene end by 8 bases; junction bases not matched to a gene: 21. Per germline, CDR1 LNHDA and CDR2 SQIVND (reference sequence). The CDR3 contains 18 residues. CDR3 in DNA: TGTGCCAGTAGTCCCACTACAGGGGACCTCCATAATGGAGACATTCAGTACTTC. Protein product: CASSPTTGDLHNGDIQYF.

The rearrangement uses TRBV15 and TRBJ2-2, with 7 bases aligning to TRBD1. This CDR3 has 15 residues. Germline V gives CDR1 LNHNV, CDR2 YYDKDF (reference sequence). The trim removed 2 bases at V and 5 bases at J, leaving 5 bases unmatched. CDR3 nucleotides: TGTGCCACCAGCAGAACAGGGGAGAGGACCGGGGAGCTGTTTTTT. Translated, it gives CATSRTGERTGELFF.

The rearrangement uses TRBV2 and TRBJ1-5, with D unclear. V was cut by 7 bases and J by 3 bases, with 10 bases left in between. The CDR3 is 13 residues long. Germline CDR1 reads SNHLY; CDR2 reads FYNNEI. The DNA of the CDR3 is TGTGCCAGCACTCAGGTTCTCAATCAGCCCCAGCATTTT. This codes for CASTQVLNQPQHF.

The J gene is TRBJ2-1, the V gene TRBV14; 11 bases are shared with TRBD2. V dropped 4 bases and J dropped 8; count of bases not matched to a gene: 16. Germline V gene lookup returns CDR1 SGHDN and CDR2 FVKESK. The CDR3 runs 18 residues. The CDR3 coding sequence is TGTGCCAGCAGCCGGCTGATTAGCGGGGGGGCTCGGTTCGATGAGCAGTTCTTC. Encoded protein: CASSRLISGGARFDEQFF.

This rearrangement joins TRBV2 to TRBJ2-2; 11 nucleotides align to TRBD2. The CDR3 is 16 residues long. CDR1 SNHLY and CDR2 FYNNEI come from the germline V gene. V shed 10 bases, J shed 0 bases, and the junction held 7 bases outside the gene matches. The CDR3 DNA reads as TGTGCCATTGCTAGCGGGGGGCTTGCGAACACCGGGGAGCTGTTTTTT. It is translated as CAIASGGLANTGELFF.

The rearrangement links TRBV7-9 to TRBJ2-5; D is perhaps TRBD2 (6 bases). Germline V CDR1 and CDR2: SEHNR, FQNEAQ (reference sequence). With 3 bases removed from V and 1 base from J, the gap between germline ends came to 15 bases. The CDR3 extends over 16 amino acids. The CDR3 nucleotides are TGTGCCAGCAGCTTCCGGGGAGGCTCCTCCCAAGAGACCCAGTACTTC. Its translation is CASSFRGGSSQETQYF. Full variable domain (outside the CDR3, taken from reference TRBV7-9 and TRBJ2-5): DTGVSQNPRHKITKRGQNVTFRCDPISEHNRLYWYRQTLGQGPEFLTYFQNEAQLEKSRLLSDRFSAERPKGSFSTLEIQRTEQGDSAMYLCASSFRGGSSQETQYFGPGTRLLVL.